The rows below give T cell receptor beta chains drawn from one sample of a study of T-cell reconstitution after alpha-beta-depleted transplantation in children. TCRdb recomputed calls from the PCR reads with MiXCR, one row per CDR3 protein. Of 400,000 to 500,000 distinct CDR3 sequences listed, approximately 11% are singletons. The source was PBMCs from the stem cell graft donor, collected from the stem cell graft. These receptors all come from a human donor who donated a stem cell graft to a child with acute myeloid leukemia. Each CDR3 is given without its conserved first and last residue. Fields, in order: D gene, V gene, clone size, CDR3 protein. D genes are given only for firm matches. Some rows have no size entry. The others give once, few or many, or a class for an expanded clone.

TRBD1,TRBV5-8,many,ASSQGQGNEKLF
TRBD1,TRBV6-2/TRBV6-3,few,ASRFRDRGLSLLNSTEAF
TRBD2,TRBV4-1,-,ASSQERGYAQRGYNEQF
-,TRBV29-1,-,SVAGMGNQPQH
TRBD1,TRBV7-9,-,ASSFGTGLAKNIQY
TRBD2,TRBV6-5,few,ASSNSGREQF
-,TRBV5-1,many,ASSLAAGTDTQY
-,TRBV29-1,-,SVGGRWETQY
-,TRBV12-3/TRBV12-4,-,ASSSPGDETQY
-,TRBV7-2,-,ASSSPRGVTDTQY
-,TRBV5-1,many,ASSLLQSSYNEQF
TRBD1,TRBV4-1,-,ASSQETGGGEKLF
-,TRBV9,-,ASSVDSETQY
-,TRBV29-1,few,SILWSTDTQY
-,TRBV6-1,-,ASNLGLPGNNEQF
-,TRBV6-1,few,ASRKPETGNSNQPQH
TRBD2,TRBV25-1,-,ASRRLARETQY
-,TRBV3-1,-,ASSQYYEETQY
-,TRBV7-9,many,ASSLVRPGKETQY
TRBD1,TRBV6-1,-,ASSITGDGTGELF
-,TRBV25-1,few,ASSEYGAHTEAF
-,TRBV20-1,few,SARVPAGADGYT
-,TRBV10-3,once,AISESGRVVTDKQY
-,TRBV29-1,-,SVEEGRWSSTDTQY
TRBD2,TRBV29-1,few,SVGPYGGAFEQF
-,TRBV9,few,ASSVTPQIPSSYNEQF
-,TRBV5-6,-,ASRLPGWTGSGETQY
-,TRBV5-1,-,ASSLAFAAGASENEQF
TRBD1,TRBV7-9,many,ASSRGDRTLETQY
-,TRBV20-1,many,SAREGTYEQY
TRBD1,TRBV6-5,few,ASSYSAGGYSYEQY
TRBD1,TRBV20-1,-,SAKGVGQSYNEQF
-,TRBV29-1,-,SVEPPGDTQY
-,TRBV5-1,-,ASSLPANEQF
-,TRBV6-1,many,ASSPGIDYGYT
TRBD2,TRBV25-1,few,ASSEPKTSIQNIQY
TRBD1,TRBV4-3,few,ASSQGQGNNEQF
-,TRBV14,-,ASSQDRVLSSYNEQF
TRBD1,TRBV20-1,-,SAIRDRGMNTEAF
-,TRBV18,few,ASSPSGTNNNYGYT
-,TRBV6-1,-,ASTSEGFGTDTQY
-,TRBV5-1,-,ASSLAQGWNIQY